This entry features one TCR beta chain sequence. The antigen remains undetermined. These data are taken from a study of post-analysis software for immune sequencing data. General observations from the study: Elevated frequency relative to controls characterized four or five TRBV segments in patients, TRBV5-6, TRBV5-1 and TRBV20-1 among them. The study found significantly lower normalized Chao1 diversity in multiple sclerosis patients than in controls.

CDR1 and CDR2 from the germline V gene are SGHTA and FQGNSA. The CDR3 runs to 14 residues. Prepared libraries of TCR beta cDNA carried unique molecular identifiers. The authors obtained roughly 550,000 cDNA molecules from about 0.94 to 9.7 million T cells. TCRdb analysed the PCR reads with MiXCR anew, one entry per CDR3 protein. This sample yields 450,000 to 650,000 distinct CDR3 sequences, of which 44% are seen a single time; 1.5% to 2% belongs to the top ten. This clonotype was sampled from a girl under 18 with multiple sclerosis. Material: blood. The chain joins TRBV7-2 to TRBJ2-4, with TRBD1 matching over 8 bases. The end of the DNA fits TRBJ2-5 better, so the J call may be wrong. Written as DNA, the CDR3 is TGTGCCAGCAGGACGGCAGGGGGCCCAGAGACCCAGTACTTC. It encodes CASRTAGGPETQYF.